This TCR beta chain was observed in a study of T cell repertoires and HLA-DP antigens. With regard to this clone: What it binds is not known.

This CDR3 has 14 residues. V was clipped by 2 bases and J by 4 bases; unmatched bases: 3. CDR1 and CDR2 from the germline V gene are SGDLS and YYNGEE. Deep-resolution sequencing targeted roughly 200,000 T cell genomes in pre-culture CD4+ samples. Using immunoSEQ multiplex PCR, the repertoire was profiled, and TCRdb retains in-frame clones only, with some absent. In the table there are approximately 86,000 clones, roughly 86% of which are singletons. The source of this sequence is a man between 45 and 60 years old in good health and CMV-seronegative. The rearrangement links TRBV9 to TRBJ1-2, with 9 positions matching TRBD1. What was sequenced was CD4+ T cells from PBMCs. This CDR3 is CASSVTGGSYGYTF. CDR3 coding DNA: TGTGCCAGCAGCGTTACAGGGGGCAGCTATGGCTACACCTTC.